This T cell receptor (beta chain) is drawn from a study of T cell clonotyping in hematopoietic cell transplantation. The sample's time point: recipient sample about 28 days before transplant, after cytoreduction. Blood collection times were about day -28 and days 30, 100, 180 posttransplant. Study-level results: After transplant, recipient diversity fell while pathologically expanded clonotypes grew through day 180.

Produced via immunoSEQ multiplex PCR; TCRdb's table is partial and in-frame only. The sample contains about 10,000 clones, more than 75% of which appear only once. Details on this clone: Its specificity is unknown.

The CDR3 covers 14 residues. From germline, CDR1 is LNHDA and CDR2 SQIVND (reference sequence). V shed 9 bases, J shed 1 base, and the junction held 4 bases outside the gene matches. The TCR was taken from a woman between 50 and 59 years old with chronic myeloid leukemia. Some clones in this sample may be carry-over from other donors' samples. The chain combines TRBV19 with TRBJ1-3, with 9 nucleotides matching TRBD1. This specimen consisted of peripheral blood mononuclear cells, obtained before stem cell transplant. The DNA for the CDR3 is TGTGCCAGCGTACAGGGGGCGTCTGGAAACACCATATATTTT. Its protein is CASVQGASGNTIYF.